One TCR beta chain is described in this entry. Its recognized antigen is unknown. Within one base of it there is no much larger clone, and no base qualities were kept. This record belongs to a study of cytomegalovirus exposure and HLA in healthy donors (dated by TCRdb to 2015 to 2018). Some background on the complete study: An earlier analysis of roughly 500 of the donors reported 250 to 350 Gb of sequence data and approximately 120 million unique TCR beta sequences obtained from 150 million to 200 million T cells. An early release covering over 500 HLA-typed donors comprised around 300 gigabases of sequencing data and tens of millions of unique TCR sequences. The genetic ancestry cluster associated with self-reported Caucasian donors included about 81% of the roughly 410 genotyped donors. The study was designed to test whether signatures of past pathogen exposure could be identified by cataloging public T cell receptors. The study profiled the T cell repertoires of more than 500 subjects by immunosequencing and related them to cytomegalovirus serostatus. Besides the first cohort of 666 subjects, a separate validation cohort made up of roughly 120 different subjects was used. The study combined high-throughput TCR immunosequencing, statistical association of individual TCRs with disease status, and machine learning to predict cytomegalovirus infection status. A later analysis re-examined previously published TCR beta repertoires from about 700 donors and added high-resolution HLA genotyping to investigate patterns of TCR occurrence. The later analysis used no new phenotypic data to find candidate immune exposures, relying instead on TCR beta sequences and their occurrence across donors. An earlier analysis of approximately 500 of the donors applied high-throughput TCR beta sequencing to assess whether each TCR beta V gene segment acted as functional or pseudogenic. Donor age, sex, ethnicity and CMV serostatus were compiled alongside the repertoire data. In a later genetic analysis, genome-wide SNP genotypes for about 55% of the roughly 700 donors were used, and that subset was treated as a discovery cohort. Every discovery cohort repertoire had been produced on one sequencing platform. Both class I and class II loci were covered by HLA typing, at four-digit resolution. Typing coverage differed by locus: A, B, C, DRB1 and DQB1 were typed in about 629-640 donors, DQA1 in around 500, DPA1 in some 610, and DPB1 in roughly 470. A handful of DR-DQ haplotypes were treated as single units for association and clustering because of strong linkage in the cohort. Among 398 genotyped donors of the cohort, an average of around 240,000 unique TCR beta nucleotide sequences were sequenced per donor, 15% to 20% of them non-productive. Broader findings and caveats from the paper: Assigning TCR associations to individual alleles was difficult when HLA alleles, especially DR and DQ, strongly co-occurred. The presence/absence analyses assumed that sequencing depth was roughly uniform across donors, and that assumption may not be true. In a later analysis, TCR association rates were found to vary across HLA loci, with the most associated TCRs seen for DRB1 alleles and the fewest for HLA-C alleles. The only immune exposure information available for the cohort was CMV serostatus. While some public TCRs were present in many individuals, most TCR sequences turned up only very rarely across donors. An association between a missense DCLRE1C variant and V-gene and J-gene trimming of TCR beta chains was found in a later genetic analysis and replicated in an independent cohort. The classifier was reported to diagnose cytomegalovirus status with high specificity and sensitivity in both the original cohort and the validation cohort. HLA typing was unavailable for some donors at each locus, so association tests used only the typed subset. A later genetic analysis reported fewer N-insertions in productive TCRs among donors in an Asian-associated ancestry cluster than the roughly 720-donor mean. The study gave a list of over 150 TCR beta chains associated with cytomegalovirus. It was suggested by the authors that the approach could potentially be generalized to other disease states and immunological phenotypes. Linkage disequilibrium might explain the correlated functional status among segregating V segments, but an unknown experimental factor could not be excluded. Broadly in line with IMGT annotations, most TCR beta V segments showed up in productive rearrangements about 87% or about 30% of the time in an earlier analysis of 587 of the donors. The cohort was sequenced for TCR beta chains only, and without alpha or paired-chain data the features that could be detected were limited. At a false discovery rate of 0.05, a later analysis linked around 17,000 TCR beta sequences to specific HLA alleles. In a later analysis, HLA-associated TCR beta chains were found to be more clonally expanded and to have lower generation probabilities than equally common non-associated chains. Some IMGT-functional V segments, including TRBV6-2 and TRBV6-3, could not be distinguished by the 87-base-pair reads and were therefore excluded. Fewer than 20 rarely observed V segments, including chromosome 9 orphons, were excluded from the earlier analysis of several hundred of the donors because counts were too low. In a later analysis, most CMV-associated TCR beta chains were found to appear HLA-restricted, with HLA associations seemingly driven largely by CMV exposure. A group of highly shared sequence variants was considered likely to be a technical artifact of the sequencing pipeline. A further reported finding was that TCR beta sequences accurately predicted the HLA-A and HLA-B alleles for most subjects in the first cohort. A later analysis reported that several top co-occurrence clusters appeared linked to parvovirus B19, influenza, CMV and Epstein-Barr virus. In vitro tests confirmed that a few of the cytomegalovirus-associated TCR beta chains recognize cytomegalovirus antigens.

Libraries were constructed by the immunoSEQ multiplex PCR assay. For the multiplex PCR, a mixture combining 60 forward primers for TCR Vbeta segments and 13 reverse primers for TCR Jbeta segments was used. The CDR3 region of rearranged TCR beta genes was amplified from genomic DNA with a multiplex PCR assay. The Illumina HiSeq System was used to sequence the amplified TCR beta libraries as 87-base-pair reads. Per the authors' processing: A later analysis counted approximately 74 million unique TCR beta chains across the roughly 700 repertoires, and roughly 10 million of these chains were shared by at least two donors. Raw reads were error-corrected and collapsed into unique sequences with a nearest-neighbor algorithm that merged closely related sequences to remove PCR and sequencing errors. V, D and J gene segments were assigned by aligning CDR3 sequences to IMGT reference sequences. For a sequence to be retained, a match of at least six nucleotides was required to both a V gene segment and a J gene segment. A rearrangement counted as productive if the CDR3 had no stop codons and remained in frame with V and J, and every other rearrangement counted as non-productive. Following IMGT convention, CDR3 was defined as the stretch from the second conserved V-encoded cysteine up to the conserved J-encoded phenylalanine. Sequences without an unambiguous match to a single V gene segment were excluded from the earlier analysis of a few hundred of the donors. In an earlier analysis of 450 to 700 of the donors, V segments were called functional above 56.7% productive rearrangements and were called segregating when the between-donor standard deviation exceeded 5%. A statistical classification framework was built for diagnosing cytomegalovirus status from the catalog of TCR beta chain sequences. A later analysis assigned V and J genes by comparing TCR nucleotide sequences with IMGT/GENE-DB human TR gene sequences. Using the TCRdist pipeline, a later analysis assigned CDR3 sequences along with most-parsimonious VDJ recombination scenarios. In a later analysis, each TCR beta chain was defined by its CDR3 amino acid sequence together with its V-gene family, and reads lacking a unique V-gene family were excluded. As a way to deal with suspected cross-contamination and a sequencing artifact, a later analysis dropped 500 to 700 nucleotide sequences that were highly shared and had low generation probability. For each public chain, a later analysis derived a clonal expansion index from normalized ranks of inferred template counts within each repertoire. A later analysis computed generation probabilities with a VDJ recombination model fitted to out-of-frame rearrangements, and checked the results against IGoR. In a later analysis, hypergeometric tests were used to score TCR-TCR, TCR-HLA and TCR-CMV co-occurrence, with a repertoire-size bias correction applied to TCR pairs. To estimate false discovery rates, a later analysis permuted the HLA or CMV assignments 20 times. In a later analysis, co-occurring TCRs were grouped using DBSCAN, with TCRdist sequence similarity added in when clustering inside HLA-allele-positive subsets. Co-occurrence clustering excluded repertoires with fewer than 30,000 or more than 120,000 public chains, plus five with anomalous nucleotide sharing. Here the immuneACCESS table is served through TCRdb, limited to in-frame sequences with V and J called. Missing clones are a known gap in these copies; in checked studies unresolved V genes cover under half, and the rest lacks a known reason. The V and J calls and clone size were taken over from that table, and D and trimming were inferred from the DNA. Within this sample are 100,000 to 150,000 clones, with 70% to 85% of them counted one time only. The biggest ten clones account for about 1.2% of the sample.

From the cysteine up to the phenylalanine, the CDR3 has a length of 14 residues. Here the CDR3 DNA is all that survives: 42 bases in frame from base 1. In the germline V gene, CDR1 corresponds to LGHNA and CDR2 to YNFKEQ. Here V drops 3 bases and J drops 12 bases, and the junction holds 11 bases not matched to any gene. The cohort was made up of approximately 670 healthy bone marrow donors. At the time of sampling, all cohort members were nominally healthy, though unrecorded immune exposures were likely present. The donor was CMV seronegative and was included in the group of 352 seronegative cohort members. Each donor provided a peripheral blood sample, and peripheral blood mononuclear cells were used for TCR beta sequencing. The Qiagen DNeasy Blood Extraction Kit was used to extract genomic DNA from the blood cell samples.

The rearranged chain carries TRBV4-2 and TRBJ1-3, with TRBD1 matching 7 junction bases. Material for sequencing was PBMCs. This TCR was sampled from a boy between 10 and 17 years old in good health and CMV-seronegative. The nucleotide sequence reads TGTGCCAGCAGCCAGGGGACAGTTGTGGACATCATATATTTT. Its translation is CASSQGTVVDIIYF.